A selection of T cell receptor beta chains follows, all from one sample in a study of T cell responses to AZD1222 COVID-19 vaccine. Profiled with immunoSEQ multiplex PCR; TCRdb holds only in-frame clones, not every one. The sample consists of tens of thousands of clones, approximately 91% of them appearing once. The sample was peripheral blood, taken on day 0 of AZD1222 vaccination. Source of these receptors: an adult in good health. Each CDR3 is given with its conserved first and last residue. The D gene is left open where the match is weak. Clone size is shown for a subset of rows, as once, few, many or a class of expanded clone.

NA,TRBV4-1,TRBD1,TRBJ1-6,TGCGCCAGCAGCCAAGATTCCGGACAGGGGAGGCATTCACCCCTCCACTTT,CASSQDSGQGRHSPLHF
NA,TRBV30,NA,TRBJ1-1,TGTGCCTGGAAAGGCCCGAACACTGAAGCTTTCTTT,CAWKGPNTEAFF
NA,TRBV11-2,TRBD1,TRBJ1-3,TGTGCCAGCAGCACCCACACAACAGGGGCCCCCTCTGGAAACACCATATATTTT,CASSTHTTGAPSGNTIYF
medium-sized,TRBV19,NA,TRBJ1-1,TGTGCCAGTAGTAATAATTTGAACACTGAAGCTTTCTTT,CASSNNLNTEAFF
once,TRBV7-9,NA,TRBJ2-2,TGTGCGAGCGGACATGCGAACACCGGGGAGCTGTTTTTT,CASGHANTGELFF
few,TRBV7-7,NA,TRBJ2-7,TGTGCTAGCAGCTTGGGTAGCGGTAGCTCCTACGAGCAGTACTTC,CASSLGSGSSYEQYF
NA,TRBV4-3,NA,TRBJ2-7,TGCGCCAGCAGCCAAGAGTACAACTACGAGCAGTACTTC,CASSQEYNYEQYF
NA,TRBV27,NA,TRBJ2-3,TGTGCCAGCAGTTCTTGGGGCGGTCCCACAGATACGCAGTATTTT,CASSSWGGPTDTQYF
NA,TRBV29-1,TRBD2,TRBJ2-1,TGCAGCGTCCGGGGACTAGCGGGAGGTGGTATTATGAATGAGCAGTTCTTC,CSVRGLAGGGIMNEQFF
few,TRBV6-5,TRBD1,TRBJ1-2,TGTGCCAGCAGGGAGACAGGGAGGTTCGACTATGGCTACACCTTC,CASRETGRFDYGYTF
NA,TRBV28,NA,TRBJ2-5,TGTGCCAGCAGTGGGGGGTACCAAGAGACCCAGTACTTC,CASSGGYQETQYF
NA,TRBV7-2,NA,TRBJ2-3,TGTGCCAGCAGCTGGAGCCGCACAGATACGCAGTATTTT,CASSWSRTDTQYF
NA,TRBV5-1,TRBD1,TRBJ2-7,TGCGCCAGCAGCTTCGGGACAGGTCCCTACGAGCAGTACTTC,CASSFGTGPYEQYF
once,TRBV5-1,NA,TRBJ1-3,TGCGCCAGCAGCTCGGGCGCGGGGGCCACTGGAAACACCATATATTTT,CASSSGAGATGNTIYF
once,TRBV6-5,NA,TRBJ1-5,TGTGCCAGCAGCCCAGGGGGCAATCAGCCCCAGCATTTT,CASSPGGNQPQHF
NA,TRBV19,TRBD1,TRBJ2-1,TGTGCCAGTTCTGACAGGGGGGCCTGGAATGAGCAGTTCTTC,CASSDRGAWNEQFF
NA,TRBV5-1,TRBD1,TRBJ2-7,TGCGCCAGCAGCTTCCCGGGACAGGGTATACACGAGCAGTACTTC,CASSFPGQGIHEQYF
NA,TRBV27,TRBD1,TRBJ2-7,TGTGCCAGCAGTTTATGGGGACAGGGTGCCTACGAGCAGTACTTC,CASSLWGQGAYEQYF
NA,TRBV27,NA,TRBJ2-7,TGTGCCAGCAGTTTATTTCGGGGGATGGGGGCCCTTTACGAGCAGTACTTC,CASSLFRGMGALYEQYF
NA,TRBV28,NA,TRBJ1-5,TGTGCCAGCTTTTCGGCCAAGGGGAGCAATCAGCCCCAGCATTTT,CASFSAKGSNQPQHF
few,TRBV7-2,NA,TRBJ2-1,TGTGCCAGCAGCTTAACTCTACCGGGAAGGTCCTACAATGAGCAGTTCTTC,CASSLTLPGRSYNEQFF
NA,TRBV5-4,NA,TRBJ1-2,TGTGCCAGCAGCTTTACTCAGAGGGGCGGGGCCGGCTACACCTTC,CASSFTQRGGAGYTF
NA,TRBV7-2,TRBD2,TRBJ2-7,TGTGCCAGCAGCTGGGGACTAGTCTACGAGCAGTACTTC,CASSWGLVYEQYF
NA,TRBV5-1,NA,TRBJ2-3,TGCGCCAGCAGCCCCCGATTGGGAGGAGATACGCAGTATTTT,CASSPRLGGDTQYF
NA,TRBV13,TRBD1,TRBJ2-2,TGTGCCAGCAGCTTAGGGGACAGGGAGGCCGCCGGGGAGCTGTTTTTT,CASSLGDREAAGELFF
NA,TRBV24-1,NA,TRBJ2-1,TGTGCCACCAGTGATTACAGGACCAACAATGAGCAGTTCTTC,CATSDYRTNNEQFF
NA,TRBV28,NA,TRBJ1-5,TGTGCCAGCAGTTTCCCGGTTAGCAATCAGCCCCAGCATTTT,CASSFPVSNQPQHF
once,TRBV14,NA,TRBJ2-5,TGTGCCAGCAGACCCACCCTCGGACCGGAGCAAGAGACCCAGTACTTC,CASRPTLGPEQETQYF
once,TRBV2,NA,TRBJ1-2,TGTGCCAGCAGTGTTCGTAGGGTCTATGGCTACACCTTC,CASSVRRVYGYTF
NA,TRBV5-1,TRBD1,TRBJ1-4,TGCGCCAGCAGCGCCACAGGGGTTGGGGAAAAACTGTTTTTT,CASSATGVGEKLFF
once,TRBV5-1,TRBD2,TRBJ2-7,TGCGCCAGCAGCCCTACTAGCGGACTCTCCTACGAGCAGTACTTC,CASSPTSGLSYEQYF
NA,TRBV7-8,TRBD2,TRBJ2-6,TGTGCCAGCAGCTTAGCGCTCGGGAGGGCTGGGGCCAACGTCCTGACTTTC,CASSLALGRAGANVLTF